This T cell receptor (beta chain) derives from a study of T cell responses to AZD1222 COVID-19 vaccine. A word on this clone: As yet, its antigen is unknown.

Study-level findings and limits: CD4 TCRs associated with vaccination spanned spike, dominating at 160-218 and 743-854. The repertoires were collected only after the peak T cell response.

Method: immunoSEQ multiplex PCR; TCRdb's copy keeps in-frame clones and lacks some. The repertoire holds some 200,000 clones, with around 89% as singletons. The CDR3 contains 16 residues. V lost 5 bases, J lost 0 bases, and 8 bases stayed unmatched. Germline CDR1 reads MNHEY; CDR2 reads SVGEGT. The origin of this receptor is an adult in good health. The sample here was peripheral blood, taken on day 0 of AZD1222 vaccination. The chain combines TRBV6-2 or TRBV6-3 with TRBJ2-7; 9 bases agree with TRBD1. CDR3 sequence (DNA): TGTGCCAGCAGTGATCCGGGACAGGGCTCCTCCTACGAGCAGTACTTC. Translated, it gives CASSDPGQGSSYEQYF.